Listed below are T cell receptor beta chains from one sample, sequenced in a study of CD8 T cells in Susac syndrome. TCRdb passed the immunoSEQ multiplex PCR reads through MiXCR, listing each CDR3 protein once. The sample shows 300,000 to 350,000 distinct CDR3 sequences, under 95% of them seen only once. The sample comprised CD4+ T cells from PBMCs. All receptors derive from a human donor with multiple sclerosis. The CDR3 runs from the conserved cysteine through the conserved F or W.

V gene	J gene	CDR3 protein
TRBV29-1	TRBJ2-1	CSVEQSGTSGSYEQFF
TRBV9	TRBJ2-3	CASSVAAGLRDTQYF
TRBV7-9	TRBJ2-7	CASSQQSYEQYF
TRBV10-3	TRBJ2-3	CAISESTTTDTQYF
TRBV19	TRBJ2-6	CASSIGVERSGANVLTF
TRBV7-3	TRBJ2-1	CASSFAPLSGGNEQFF
TRBV7-2	TRBJ1-2	CASSFQSAGGEGYTF
TRBV5-6	TRBJ2-1	CASSTSSRGGDEQFF
TRBV6-2/TRBV6-3	TRBJ1-3	CASKRESSGNTIYF
TRBV20-1	TRBJ1-2	CSANNIVENYGYTF
TRBV20-1	TRBJ2-7	CSARDNGGRAGLYGEQYF
TRBV5-4	TRBJ2-1	CASSLRGGGANNEQFF
TRBV5-4	TRBJ2-1	CASSLIGSYQKGFNEQFF
TRBV5-1	TRBJ1-1	CASSLEGVRGTEAFF
TRBV29-1	TRBJ1-3	CSVDQAGSGNTIYF
TRBV7-2	TRBJ2-3	CASSLADPLNADTQYF
TRBV4-1	TRBJ2-2	CASSHQGGNTGELFF
TRBV19	TRBJ2-1	CASTIGHRGSNEQFF
TRBV9	TRBJ2-1	CASSVVASGRNEQFF
TRBV3-1	TRBJ2-1	CASSQDHAGVYNEQFF
TRBV12-3/TRBV12-4	TRBJ2-3	CASSSGQGTQYF
TRBV29-1	TRBJ2-7	CSYSGTRLGEQYF
TRBV6-4	TRBJ2-1	CASSRGQGRDNEQFF
TRBV6-2/TRBV6-3	TRBJ1-1	CASTLPQGAALRGMNTEAFF
TRBV20-1	TRBJ1-5	CSVQDRAGGQPQHF
TRBV12-3/TRBV12-4	TRBJ2-1	CASSNGVLNEQFF
TRBV9	TRBJ2-7	CASSVGGDLSYEQYF
TRBV29-1	TRBJ2-2	CSGGGTGELFF
TRBV30	TRBJ1-1	CACHPGGRDTEAFF
TRBV12-3/TRBV12-4	TRBJ1-3	CASSYTGRGNTIYF
TRBV7-2	TRBJ1-4	CASSRTGGYEKLFF
TRBV28	TRBJ2-3	CAGGDSGTDTQYF
TRBV5-4	TRBJ2-1	CASSFPGTSGNEQFF
TRBV30	TRBJ2-7	CAWSRRPPYEQYF
TRBV7-2	TRBJ2-5	CASSKQGARETQYF
TRBV5-6	TRBJ1-2	CASSFSTGESYGYTF
TRBV19	TRBJ1-1	CATKEDRKVPRSEAFF
TRBV7-2	TRBJ1-2	CASSFHLTGSDGYTF
TRBV30	TRBJ1-2	CAWSVGVDYGYTF
TRBV29-1	TRBJ1-4	CSAAPLGNEKLFF
TRBV7-9	TRBJ1-5	CASSADAGVNQPQHF
TRBV2	TRBJ2-3	CASLAGLTQYF
TRBV4-3	TRBJ1-5	CASSQDKGGNQPQHF
TRBV5-6	TRBJ2-3	CASSFSGGATDTQYF
TRBV19	TRBJ1-5	CASSTSRTGFQPQHF
TRBV5-1	TRBJ1-1	CASKVTGTNTEAFF
TRBV7-8	TRBJ1-3	CASSWRGLGSGNTIYF
TRBV12-3/TRBV12-4	TRBJ2-2	CASSKGLDGGELFF
TRBV7-6	TRBJ2-1	CASSLLPRTRGYNEQFF
TRBV5-1	TRBJ2-7	CASQKAGYEQYF
TRBV5-8	TRBJ1-1	CASSLRQRNTEAFF
TRBV12-3/TRBV12-4	TRBJ2-5	CASSPIYETQYF
TRBV30	TRBJ2-1	CAWSVRSSYNEQFF
TRBV3-1	TRBJ1-5	CASSSNRRVEPQHF
TRBV29-1	TRBJ2-6	CSVGQGITTF